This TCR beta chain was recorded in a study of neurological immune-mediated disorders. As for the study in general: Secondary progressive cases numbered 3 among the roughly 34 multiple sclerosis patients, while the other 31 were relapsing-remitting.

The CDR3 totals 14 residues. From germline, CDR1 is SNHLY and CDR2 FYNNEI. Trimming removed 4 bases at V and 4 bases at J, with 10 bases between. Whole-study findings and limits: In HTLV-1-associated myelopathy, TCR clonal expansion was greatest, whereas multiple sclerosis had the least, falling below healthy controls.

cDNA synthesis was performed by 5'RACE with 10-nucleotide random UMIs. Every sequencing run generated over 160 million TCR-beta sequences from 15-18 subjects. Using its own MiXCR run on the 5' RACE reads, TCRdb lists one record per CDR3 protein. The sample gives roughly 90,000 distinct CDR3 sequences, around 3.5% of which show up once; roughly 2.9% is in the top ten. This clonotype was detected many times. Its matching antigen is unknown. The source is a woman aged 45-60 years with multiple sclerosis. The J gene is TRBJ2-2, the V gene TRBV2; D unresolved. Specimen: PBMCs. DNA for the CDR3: TGTGCCAGCAGTGGGGGTTTCACCACCGGGGAGCTGTTTTTT. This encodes CASSGGFTTGELFF.